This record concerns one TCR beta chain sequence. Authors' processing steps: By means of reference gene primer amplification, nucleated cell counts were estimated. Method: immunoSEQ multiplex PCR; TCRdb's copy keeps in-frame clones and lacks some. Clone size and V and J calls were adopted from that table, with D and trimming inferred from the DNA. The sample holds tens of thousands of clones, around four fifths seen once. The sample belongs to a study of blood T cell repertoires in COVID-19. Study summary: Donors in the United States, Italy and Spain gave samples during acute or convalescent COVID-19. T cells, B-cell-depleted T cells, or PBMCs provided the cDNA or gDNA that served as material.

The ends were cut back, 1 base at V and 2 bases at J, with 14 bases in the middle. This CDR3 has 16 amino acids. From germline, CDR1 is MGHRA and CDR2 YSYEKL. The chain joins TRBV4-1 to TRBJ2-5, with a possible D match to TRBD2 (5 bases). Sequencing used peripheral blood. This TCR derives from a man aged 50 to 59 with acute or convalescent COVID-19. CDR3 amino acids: CASSQALAAEQETQYF. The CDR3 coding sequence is TGCGCCAGCAGCCAAGCCCTAGCAGCGGAACAAGAGACCCAGTACTTC.